One and the same sample provided the 27 T cell receptor beta chains below, sequenced in a study of lymphopenia after photon versus proton radiotherapy. Here immunoSEQ multiplex PCR was the method, and the copy in TCRdb shows in-frame clones only, minus some. The sample yields 55,000 to 70,000 clones, over 70% seen once. Sequencing used peripheral blood, obtained from a patient treated with proton-based radiotherapy. The origin of the receptors is an elderly man with esophageal cancer.

The V call is TRBV5-1, the J call TRBJ1-2; 8 nucleotides agree with TRBD1. The CDR3 is made up of 15 amino acids. Germline CDR1 is SGHRS and CDR2 is YFSETQ. Trimming cost V 0 bases and J 5 bases; bases outside gene matches: 6. The CDR3 protein is CASSLGTGPVYGYTF. The CDR3 DNA reads TGCGCCAGCAGCTTGGGGACAGGGCCAGTGTATGGCTACACCTTC.

CDR3 loop: CASSLGYTRGRNEQFF. Written as DNA, the CDR3 is TGTGCCAGCAGCTTAGGTTACACTAGAGGTCGCAATGAGCAGTTCTTC. J is TRBJ2-1 and V is TRBV7-2, with a tentative D call TRBD2 (5 bases). The length of the CDR3 is 16 residues. The V gene's germline CDR1 is SGHTA and CDR2 FQGNSA. V lost 1 base to trimming and J lost 6 bases, with 16 bases between them.

The rearrangement joins TRBV18 to TRBJ1-1, with a tentative D call TRBD1 (5 bases). The V gene lost 4 bases and the J gene lost 4 bases, with 13 bases spanning the gap. CDR1 is KGHSH, CDR2 LQKENI, per germline. The CDR3 extends over 14 amino acids. CDR3: CASSLETGFTEAFF. CDR3 DNA: TGTGCCAGCTCACTCGAAACAGGTTTCACTGAAGCTTTCTTT.

V and J are TRBV6-6 and TRBJ2-3; 9 bases fit TRBD2. The CDR3 contains 15 residues. The trim removed 8 bases at V and 6 bases at J, leaving 12 bases unmatched. The germline V gene encodes CDR1 MNHNY and CDR2 SVGAGI (reference sequence). CDR3 in amino acids: CASGLAGTLRDTQYF. The CDR3, as DNA: TGTGCCAGCGGGCTAGCGGGAACCCTCCGGGATACGCAGTATTTT.

The genes are TRBV7-9 and TRBJ1-4; 10 bases map to TRBD1. Germline CDR1 SEHNR, CDR2 FQNEAQ (reference sequence). The CDR3 spans 14 residues. The V gene end was trimmed by 5 bases and the J gene end by 8 bases; junction bases not matched to a gene: 5. The CDR3 loop reads CASSLTGGDEKLFF. CDR3 nucleotide sequence: TGTGCCAGCAGCCTGACAGGGGGCGACGAAAAACTGTTTTTT.

The gene calls are TRBV4-3 and TRBJ2-7; TRBD1 aligns across 7 bases. The CDR3 is made up of 15 amino acids. Unmatched junction bases numbered 6, after V lost 1 base and J lost 3 bases. The germline V gene has CDR1 LGHNA and CDR2 YSLEER. The CDR3 nucleotides read TGCGCCAGCAGCCAAGGGTCCAGGGGGAACTACGAGCAGTACTTC. This translates into CASSQGSRGNYEQYF.

The chain couples TRBV29-1 to TRBJ1-4, with no clear D. CDR1 and CDR2 from the germline V gene are SQVTM and ANQGSEA. The V end was cut by 0 bases, the J end by 8 bases, with 4 bases between. This CDR3 is 11 amino acids long. The CDR3 spells CSVEEGEKLFF. The CDR3 DNA is TGCAGCGTTGAAGAAGGAGAAAAACTGTTTTTT.

The chain couples TRBV7-8 to TRBJ2-3, with unresolved D. Per germline, CDR1 SGHVS and CDR2 FQNEAQ. Trimming took 1 base from V and 14 from J, leaving 10 bases between them. The CDR3 is made up of 11 amino acids. The CDR3 sequence: CASSLGRHPYF. As DNA, the CDR3 is TGTGCCAGCAGCTTAGGCAGGCATCCGTATTTT.

The rearrangement links TRBV23-1 to TRBJ2-3, with D tentatively TRBD2 (5 bases). TRBV23-1 is identified as an open reading frame with a role that is uncertain. The CDR3 contains 19 residues. V was clipped by 2 bases and J by 3 bases, with 24 bases between them. CDR3 residues: CASSQTLNLDCKQTDTQYF. The DNA for the CDR3 is TGCGCCAGCAGTCAAACCTTAAACCTGGACTGCAAACAAACAGATACGCAGTATTTT.

V and J are TRBV5-4 and TRBJ1-1, with D unclear. Deletions cut 4 bases from V and 1 base from J, with 8 bases between. CDR3 size: 13 residues. Per the germline V gene, CDR1 is SGHNT and CDR2 is YYREEE (reference sequence). Written as DNA, the CDR3 is TGTGCCAGCAGCCCCACACGGAACACTGAAGCTTTCTTT. Translated: CASSPTRNTEAFF.

Concerning this clone: Its ends do not fully match the called genes, so a read error is possible. V gene TRBV7-6 combines with J gene TRBJ2-5; D not certain. The CDR3 is 15 amino acids. The germline gives CDR1 SGHVS, CDR2 FNYEAQ. The chain's CDR3 is CASSELGVRQESQYF. CDR3 bases: TGTGCCAGCAGCGAACTCGGCGTCAGACAAGAGAGCCAGTACTTC. The full variable domain, rest sourced from reference TRBV7-6 and TRBJ2-5, is GAGVSQSPRYKVTKRGQDVALRCDPISGHVSLYWYRQALGQGPEFLTYFNYEAQQDKSGLPNDRFSAERPEGSISTLTIQRTEQRDSAMYRCASSELGVRQESQYFGPGTRLLVL.

The chain joins TRBV14 to TRBJ2-1; 7 bases are a match to TRBD2. This CDR3 is 15 amino acids long. Germline CDR1 reads SGHDN; CDR2 reads FVKESK. Trimming took 5 bases from V and 7 from J; bases not matched to a gene: 11. This chain's CDR3 is CASSRLSGVVNEQFF. DNA of the CDR3: TGTGCCAGCAGCAGACTAAGCGGGGTAGTGAATGAGCAGTTCTTC.

The chain joins TRBV6-5 to TRBJ2-2; maybe TRBD2 (6 bases). V was pared by 7 bases and J by 11 bases, with 17 bases between. The CDR3 spans 13 residues. Germline CDR1 is MNHEY and CDR2 is SVGAGI. The CDR3 loop reads CASTGQPGVELFF. CDR3 bases: TGTGCCAGCACCGGCCAACCGGGAGTAGAGCTGTTTTTT.

The chain carries TRBV6-5 and TRBJ1-3; D uncertain. This CDR3 has 14 residues. With 8 bases removed from V and 2 bases from J, the gap between germline ends came to 13 bases. Germline V gene data show CDR1 as MNHEY and CDR2 as SVGAGI. Here the CDR3 DNA reads TGTGCCAGCGGATTCTTGGGAACTGGAAACACCATATATTTT. Translated, it gives CASGFLGTGNTIYF.

The chain couples TRBV10-3 to TRBJ2-7; the match to TRBD1 covers 9 bases. After removal of 2 bases from V and 2 bases from J, the junction contained 7 bases not matched to a gene. Germline assignment: CDR1 ENHRY and CDR2 SYGVKD. The CDR3 contains 16 residues. DNA for the CDR3: TGTGCCATCAGTGAGCCAACGGACAGGGGTCCCTACGAGCAGTACTTC. Translated, it gives CAISEPTDRGPYEQYF.

V usage is TRBV5-1 and J usage is TRBJ2-2; D not resolved. V lost 0 bases and J lost 6, with 6 bases in between. CDR1 and CDR2 (germline): SGHRS, YFSETQ. The CDR3 consists of 13 residues. The CDR3 region is CASSLDGPGELFF. The CDR3 DNA sequence: TGCGCCAGCAGCTTGGATGGCCCCGGGGAGCTGTTTTTT.

The chain employs TRBV6-1 and TRBJ1-2; D gene unclear. The CDR3 spans 14 residues. The germline CDR1 and CDR2 sequences are MNHNS and SASEGT. V shed 0 bases and J shed 3 bases, with 8 bases lying between them. CDR3 sequence reads: CASSEASSHYGYTF. The CDR3 DNA follows: TGTGCCAGCAGTGAAGCCTCCTCTCACTATGGCTACACCTTC.

V gene TRBV7-9 combines with J gene TRBJ1-2, with D perhaps matching TRBD1 (5 bases). The V end was cut by 5 bases, the J end by 5 bases, with 18 bases between. This CDR3 is 15 amino acids long. Germline CDR1 and CDR2: SEHNR and FQNEAQ (reference sequence). In nucleotides, the CDR3 is TGTGCCAGCAGCCTCCGGGACGTGGATTTTTATGGCTACACCTTC. This gives the protein CASSLRDVDFYGYTF.

The rearrangement joins TRBV7-8 to TRBJ2-7, with D perhaps TRBD2 (6 bases). The CDR3 runs to 10 residues. Between the trimmed V and J ends, which lost 11 bases and 5 bases, there was a span of 10 bases. Germline CDR1 reads SGHVS; CDR2 reads FQNEAQ. This chain's CDR3 is CACGLNEQYF. CDR3 nucleotides: TGTGCCTGCGGACTAAACGAGCAGTACTTC.

This sequence joins TRBV2 and TRBJ2-7; the D is unclear. Germline-derived CDR1 and CDR2 are SNHLY and FYNNEI. The CDR3 length is 12 residues. V lost 7 bases and J lost 0, with 7 bases in between. CDR3: CASTVDSYEQYF. For the CDR3, the DNA is TGTGCCAGCACCGTGGACTCCTACGAGCAGTACTTC.

V usage is TRBV10-3 and J usage is TRBJ1-6; no firm D call. The CDR3 runs 14 residues. Germline V gives CDR1 ENHRY, CDR2 SYGVKD. V was clipped by 7 bases and J by 10 bases, with 17 bases between them. The CDR3 reads CAITSGVGYSPLHF. The CDR3 region has the DNA TGTGCCATCACCTCTGGGGTCGGGTACTCACCCCTCCACTTT.

The gene calls are TRBV2 and TRBJ2-5, with 9 bases identical to TRBD2. The V segment lost 3 bases and the J segment 4 bases; nucleotides outside the gene matches: 3. CDR3 length equals 14 residues. Germline V gene sequence: CDR1 SNHLY, CDR2 FYNNEI. CDR3 sequence (DNA): TGTGCCAGCAGTGAGAGACTAGCGGCAGAGACCCAGTACTTC. It encodes CASSERLAAETQYF.

The chain carries TRBV7-2 and TRBJ2-1; 8 bases align to TRBD1. The germline gives CDR1 SGHTA, CDR2 FQGNSA. CDR3 length: 15 amino acids. Trimming cost V 1 base and J 3 bases; bases outside gene matches: 2. The CDR3 reads CASSLDRGNYNEQFF. In DNA form, the CDR3 reads TGTGCCAGCAGCTTAGACAGGGGGAACTACAATGAGCAGTTCTTC.

The V and J genes are TRBV13 and TRBJ2-2; no firm D call. The CDR3 length is 15 residues. Germline-derived CDR1 and CDR2 are PRHDT and FYEKMQ (reference sequence). Trimming stripped 3 bases from V and 1 base from J, with 9 bases between. CDR3 DNA sequence: TGTGCCAGCAGCTTGGGCAGGAGGAACACCGGGGAGCTGTTTTTT. The encoded protein is CASSLGRRNTGELFF.

The gene calls are TRBV6-5 and TRBJ2-7; the match to TRBD1 covers 11 bases. The CDR3 extends over 15 amino acids. Germline assignment: CDR1 MNHEY and CDR2 SVGAGI. V was pared by 2 bases and J by 5 bases, with 5 bases of the junction left unmatched. CDR3 sequence reads: CASSYGGTGGDEQYF. The CDR3 bases are TGTGCCAGCAGTTACGGTGGGACAGGGGGGGACGAGCAGTACTTC.

The chain uses TRBV10-3 and TRBJ1-1; tentative D call: TRBD1 (6 bases). Trimming stripped 1 base from V and 10 bases from J, with 16 bases between. Germline V gives CDR1 ENHRY, CDR2 SYGVKD. The CDR3 is 14 residues long. CDR3 region: CAISELLGGRGAFF. The CDR3 nucleotides read TGTGCCATCAGTGAGTTGTTGGGGGGCAGGGGAGCTTTCTTT.

The chain employs TRBV4-3 and TRBJ1-6; weak D call: TRBD1 (6 bases). CDR1 and CDR2 (germline): LGHNA, YSLEER. V lost 4 bases and J lost 5, with 12 bases in between. The CDR3 has 15 residues. Here the CDR3 reads CASSRTGHHNSPLHF. In nucleotides, the CDR3 is TGCGCCAGCAGCCGGACGGGACACCATAATTCACCCCTCCACTTT.